This passage covers 18 T cell receptor beta chains from one sample sequenced in a study of a mutant IDH1 vaccine in newly diagnosed glioma. The time point here: baseline, week 1 (first vaccination visit). Treatment specified: pre-vaccination baseline after standard-of-care therapy. Here immunoSEQ multiplex PCR was the method, and the copy in TCRdb shows in-frame clones only, minus some. In the table there are tens of thousands of clones, roughly 90% of which are singletons. Source: PBMCs, taken from a glioma patient treated with radiotherapy, temozolomide or both. These receptors came from a man aged 35 to 55 with glioma.

V is TRBV28 and J is TRBJ1-2, with TRBD1 identical over 7 bases. The length of the CDR3 is 13 residues. The germline CDR1 and CDR2 sequences are MDHEN and SYDVKM. J lost 3 bases, V lost 6 bases, and 4 bases had no gene match. The CDR3 sequence is CASSIDRDYGYTF. The CDR3 DNA follows: TGTGCCAGCAGCATTGACAGGGACTATGGCTACACCTTC.

The CDR3 here is CASSVDVGLAGGPIGELFF. CDR3 nucleotides: TGTGCCAGCAGCGTAGACGTAGGGCTAGCGGGAGGGCCTATCGGGGAGCTGTTTTTT. This sequence joins TRBV9 and TRBJ2-2, with 12 bases matching TRBD2. Germline values: CDR1 SGDLS, CDR2 YYNGEE. V lost 0 bases to trimming and J lost 7 bases; unmatched junction nucleotides: 13. The CDR3 totals 19 residues.

CDR3 sequence reads: CAIKDSGANVLTF. Written as DNA, the CDR3 is TGTGCCATCAAGGACTCTGGGGCCAACGTCCTGACTTTC. The V gene is TRBV10-3, the J gene TRBJ2-6; D gene ambiguous. V lost 7 bases, J lost 0 bases, and 4 bases lay in between. The CDR3 consists of 13 residues. Germline V gene sequence: CDR1 ENHRY, CDR2 SYGVKD.

This chain uses TRBV2 with TRBJ2-2; D is perhaps TRBD2 (5 bases). The CDR3 covers 14 residues. V shed 3 bases and J shed 6 bases, with 11 bases lying between them. Germline V gives CDR1 SNHLY, CDR2 FYNNEI. The CDR3: CASSELEVAGELFF. In DNA, the CDR3 is TGTGCCAGCAGTGAGTTGGAGGTTGCCGGGGAGCTGTTTTTT.

V is TRBV6-6 and J is TRBJ2-7; no reliable D call. The CDR3 covers 13 residues. Trimming removed 6 bases from V and 0 bases from J, with 9 bases in between. CDR1 and CDR2 (germline): MNHNY, SVGAGI (reference sequence). CDR3 DNA sequence: TGTGCCAGCAGCGGCGTTAGCTCCTACGAGCAGTACTTC. Translation gives CASSGVSSYEQYF.

The chain is built from TRBV6-5 and TRBJ2-1; D may correspond to TRBD1 or TRBD2 (5 bases each). CDR1 MNHEY and CDR2 SVGAGI come from the germline V gene. The length of the CDR3 is 13 residues. Trimming pared 8 bases from V and 1 base from J, leaving 9 bases between. The CDR3 DNA reads TGTGCCAGCCGGGGCATATCCTACAATGAGCAGTTCTTC. It encodes CASRGISYNEQFF.

This rearrangement joins TRBV15 to TRBJ1-2; perhaps TRBD1 as D (5 bases). The ends were cut back, 5 bases at V and 8 bases at J, with 15 bases in the middle. CDR1 is LNHNV, CDR2 YYDKDF, per germline (reference sequence). The CDR3 is made up of 13 amino acids. CDR3 DNA: TGTGCCACCAGCCCTCGGGCCCAGGGCGGCTACACCTTC. This codes for CATSPRAQGGYTF.

The V gene is TRBV4-1, the J gene TRBJ2-7; 7 bases are a match to TRBD2. V shed 1 base and J 3 bases; nucleotides not matched to a gene: 9. Germline CDR1 reads MGHRA; CDR2 reads YSYEKL. The CDR3 has 16 amino acids. The CDR3 loop reads CASSQALGGRVYEQYF. CDR3 nucleotides: TGCGCCAGCAGCCAAGCTTTGGGCGGGAGAGTCTACGAGCAGTACTTC.

Written as DNA, the CDR3 is TGTGCCAGCAGCCATCTGATGGCGGGAGGCATCTCCTACGAGCAGTACTTC. Protein product: CASSHLMAGGISYEQYF. The genes are TRBV14 and TRBJ2-7; TRBD2 agrees at 8 bases. Germline-derived CDR1 and CDR2 are SGHDN and FVKESK. The CDR3 runs 17 residues. V was clipped by 3 bases and J by 0 bases; unmatched bases: 10.

The chain uses TRBV11-3 and TRBJ2-7; 8 bases map to TRBD2. The CDR3 is 15 amino acids. Looked up from germline, CDR1 is SGHNT and CDR2 is YENEEA. The junction had 3 bases not matched to a gene; V was cut back by 1 base and J by 1 base. The CDR3 region has the DNA TGTGCCAGCAGCTTAGGTCCGGGAGGGTCCTACGAGCAGTACTTC. Its translation is CASSLGPGGSYEQYF.

This clone has a handful of counts. The V gene is TRBV4-1, the J gene TRBJ2-7, with D uncertain. This CDR3 has 14 residues. The germline CDR1 and CDR2 sequences are MGHRA and YSYEKL. V gave up 4 bases and J gave up 2 bases, with 12 bases separating them. Here the CDR3 DNA reads TGCGCCAGCAGCCCCACGAGTCAGACCTACGAGCAGTACTTC. It yields the protein CASSPTSQTYEQYF.

The chain combines TRBV25-1 with TRBJ2-1; a possible D gene is TRBD2 (6 bases). CDR1 is MGHDK and CDR2 is SYGVNS in the germline V gene. The V and J ends lost 3 bases and 3 bases respectively, with 12 bases between them. The CDR3 contains 15 residues. CDR3 sequence (DNA): TGTGCCAGCAGTGAGCGGAGGGAGATCTACAATGAGCAGTTCTTC. It encodes CASSERREIYNEQFF. The full variable domain, completed using reference TRBV25-1 and TRBJ2-1, is EADIYQTPRYLVIGTGKKITLECSQTMGHDKMYWYQQDPGMELHLIHYSYGVNSTEKGDLSSESTVSRIRTEHFPLTLESARPSHTSQYLCASSERREIYNEQFFGPGTRLTVL.

The table lists this clone with a count of one. This rearrangement joins TRBV5-1 to TRBJ2-2; 9 bases are shared with TRBD1. Germline V gene lookup returns CDR1 SGHRS and CDR2 YFSETQ. V lost 4 bases to trimming and J lost 3 bases; unmatched junction nucleotides: 4. The CDR3 extends over 15 amino acids. CDR3 in DNA: TGCGCCAGCAGCCCGGGGGACAGGGACACCGGGGAGCTGTTTTTT. Translating gives CASSPGDRDTGELFF.

The count of this clone is one. The V gene is TRBV7-8, the J gene TRBJ2-7; D might be TRBD1 (5 bases). Germline V CDR1 and CDR2: SGHVS, FQNEAQ. The CDR3 spans 15 residues. V lost 1 base, J lost 5 bases, and 15 bases lay in between. Written as DNA, the CDR3 is TGTGCCAGCAGCTTAGACCTCCTCACAGGCGACGAGCAGTACTTC. Translating it yields CASSLDLLTGDEQYF.

The gene calls are TRBV7-9 and TRBJ2-2; tentatively, D is TRBD2 (5 bases). This CDR3 contains 14 residues. Germline CDR1 is SEHNR and CDR2 is FQNEAQ (reference sequence). Deletions cut 4 bases from V and 5 bases from J, with 11 bases between. CDR3 nucleotide sequence: TGTGCCAGCAGCTGGCGCGAGGGTACCGGGGAGCTGTTTTTT. The encoded protein is CASSWREGTGELFF.

This chain joins TRBV9 and TRBJ1-4, with no clear D. The V gene lost 1 base and the J gene lost 3 bases, with 10 bases spanning the gap. Germline assignment: CDR1 SGDLS and CDR2 YYNGEE. The CDR3 runs 15 residues. In DNA, the CDR3 is TGTGCCAGCAGCGTATCGGCCTCTGCTAATGAAAAACTGTTTTTT. Protein: CASSVSASANEKLFF. The entire variable domain, with the rest obtained from reference TRBV9 and TRBJ1-4, is as follows: DSGVTQTPKHLITATGQRVTLRCSPRSGDLSVYWYQQSLDQGLQFLIQYYNGEERAKGNILERFSAQQFPDLHSELNLSSLELGDSALYFCASSVSASANEKLFFGSGTQLSVL.

J is TRBJ2-7 and V is TRBV15, with TRBD2 matching over 14 bases. V shed 2 bases and J 7 bases; nucleotides not matched to a gene: 4. The CDR3 runs 15 residues. Germline V gene data show CDR1 as LNHNV and CDR2 as YYDKDF (reference sequence). The CDR3 protein is CATSRSGLAGEEQYF. The CDR3 DNA reads as TGTGCCACCAGCAGATCGGGACTAGCGGGAGAAGAGCAGTACTTC.

V and J are TRBV5-1 and TRBJ2-1; D is unclear. Trimming removed 4 bases at V and 0 bases at J, with 17 bases between. The CDR3 has 17 residues. Germline values: CDR1 SGHRS, CDR2 YFSETQ. This CDR3 is CASSAQWSASSYNEQFF. The CDR3 DNA sequence: TGCGCCAGCAGCGCTCAATGGTCTGCAAGCTCCTACAATGAGCAGTTCTTC.